This record looks at one T cell receptor (beta chain) sequence and its context. Its antigen is as yet unknown. A second PCR, run for roughly 7 to 11 cycles, used a sample-barcoded 5' primer plus a J-beta primer mix. TCRdb re-called the 5' RACE reads with MiXCR, one entry per CDR3 protein. The sample carries 580,000 or so distinct CDR3 sequences, 40% to 55% recorded once. This specimen belongs to a study of blood T cells in healthy people across ages. Overall study findings and caveats: Older individuals had lower TCR beta diversity per million T cells (the decline was roughly linear).

The CDR3 is made up of 19 amino acids. V dropped 0 bases and J dropped 2 bases, with 17 bases sitting between them. CDR1 is SGHDN and CDR2 is FVKESK in the germline V gene. Sequences were obtained from blood. The chain combines TRBV14 with TRBJ2-6, with D perhaps assigned TRBD1 or TRBD2 (5 bases each). The receptor comes from an elderly man in good health. The CDR3 region has the DNA TGTGCCAGCAGCCAAGATAACCCAGGGACCGTTGCTGGGGCCAACGTCCTGACTTTC. Protein sequence: CASSQDNPGTVAGANVLTF.